Following are 12 T cell receptor beta chains from one sample sequenced in a study of PD-1 blockade in classical Hodgkin lymphoma. The patients all showed relapse after autologous stem cell transplantation, while their brentuximab vedotin exposure varied. It was by magnetic negative selection that CD4+ T cells were purified from thawed PBMCs. Assay: immunoSEQ multiplex PCR; the TCRdb copy retains only in-frame clones and omits some. Of 15,000 to 20,000 clones in the sample, approximately 80% were seen once. This specimen consisted of CD4+ T cells from blood, obtained at baseline. The receptors originated from a human donor with classical Hodgkin lymphoma.

The chain carries TRBV7-2 and TRBJ1-2; TRBD1 matches at 9 bases. Trimming took 2 bases from V and 8 from J; bases not matched to a gene: 12. This CDR3 is 16 amino acids long. Germline values: CDR1 SGHTA, CDR2 FQGNSA. The CDR3: CASSLFVAGQGGGYTF. DNA for the CDR3: TGTGCCAGCAGCTTATTTGTAGCGGGACAGGGCGGCGGCTACACCTTC. Full variable domain (rest looked up from reference TRBV7-2 and TRBJ1-2): GAGVSQSPSNKVTEKGKDVELRCDPISGHTALYWYRQSLGQGLEFLIYFQGNSAPDKSGLPSDRFSAERTGGSVSTLTIQRTQQEDSAVYLCASSLFVAGQGGGYTFGSGTRLTVV.

Here the CDR3 reads CASSLRGLQGSYNSPLHF. The CDR3 DNA reads as TGTGCCAGCAGCTTAAGGGGACTACAGGGCTCCTATAATTCACCCCTCCACTTT. The chain uses TRBV7-6 and TRBJ1-6; possible D gene TRBD1, 6 bases. Trimming shortened V by 2 bases and J by 0 bases, and 14 bases separated the two germline ends. Germline values: CDR1 SGHVS, CDR2 FNYEAQ. The CDR3 runs to 18 residues.

This chain joins TRBV5-1 and TRBJ2-1, with 10 bases identical to TRBD2. V dropped 2 bases and J dropped 4; count of bases not matched to a gene: 3. The CDR3 sequence is 15 residues long. CDR1 and CDR2 from the germline V gene are SGHRS and YFSETQ. CDR3 in DNA: TGCGCCAGCAGCTTAACTAGCGGGACGTACAATGAGCAGTTCTTC. It yields the protein CASSLTSGTYNEQFF.

CDR3: CSVEGTGGWRQYF. CDR3 sequence (DNA): TGCAGCGTTGAGGGGACAGGAGGCTGGAGACAGTACTTC. V is TRBV29-1 and J is TRBJ2-7, with 8 bases that match TRBD1. V was clipped by 3 bases and J by 10 bases; unmatched bases: 11. The V gene's germline CDR1 is SQVTM and CDR2 ANQGSEA. The CDR3 is made up of 13 amino acids.

V gene TRBV28 combines with J gene TRBJ1-4, with a possible D match to TRBD1 (5 bases). The CDR3 consists of 15 residues. V was trimmed by 2 bases and J by 8 bases, leaving 15 bases between them. The germline V gene encodes CDR1 MDHEN and CDR2 SYDVKM. CDR3 protein: CASSLAGTGMEKLFF. The CDR3 nucleotides are TGTGCCAGCAGTTTAGCCGGGACGGGAATGGAAAAACTGTTTTTT.

CDR3 protein: CASSLGTGIHEQYF. CDR3 DNA: TGCGCCAGCAGCCTCGGGACAGGGATCCACGAGCAGTACTTC. The chain joins TRBV5-1 to TRBJ2-7; TRBD1 matches 9 bases. The CDR3 has 14 amino acids. J lost 5 bases, V lost 4 bases, and 7 bases had no gene match. Germline CDR1 reads SGHRS; CDR2 reads YFSETQ.

The chain has TRBV12-5 and TRBJ2-7, with D possibly TRBD2 on 6 matching bases. Germline assignment: CDR1 LGHNT and CDR2 FRNRAP. V lost 4 bases and J lost 4, with 20 bases in between. CDR3 length: 16 residues. The DNA for the CDR3 is TGTGCTAGTGGTTGGGGAGGAGGGTCTGGGCGGTACGAGCAGTACTTC. This encodes CASGWGGGSGRYEQYF.

V gene TRBV28 combines with J gene TRBJ2-5, with a tentative D call TRBD1 (6 bases). This CDR3 region has 14 residues. Per germline, CDR1 MDHEN and CDR2 SYDVKM. With 4 bases removed from V and 7 bases from J, the gap between germline ends came to 16 bases. CDR3 DNA sequence: TGTGCCAGCAGTTCTCACAGGGAGTTGGGGACCCAGTACTTC. This sequence encodes CASSSHRELGTQYF.

This chain connects TRBV5-1 to TRBJ1-3; TRBD1 matches 7 bases. V was clipped by 2 bases and J by 14 bases; unmatched bases: 7. This CDR3 has 12 amino acids. From germline, CDR1 is SGHRS and CDR2 YFSETQ. The CDR3: CASSLHGQALYF. The CDR3, as DNA: TGCGCCAGCAGCTTACACGGACAGGCCCTATATTTT.

This chain joins TRBV9 and TRBJ2-3; D is unclear. The CDR3 consists of 15 residues. The germline V gene has CDR1 SGDLS and CDR2 YYNGEE. The V end was cut by 0 bases, the J end by 6 bases, with 14 bases between. The CDR3: CASSVGVGAGDTQYF. The CDR3 nucleotides are TGTGCCAGCAGCGTAGGAGTAGGTGCTGGTGATACGCAGTATTTT. Filled out from reference TRBV9 and TRBJ2-3, the complete variable domain reads DSGVTQTPKHLITATGQRVTLRCSPRSGDLSVYWYQQSLDQGLQFLIQYYNGEERAKGNILERFSAQQFPDLHSELNLSSLELGDSALYFCASSVGVGAGDTQYFGPGTRLTVL.

The chain recombines TRBV6-1 with TRBJ2-3; TRBD1 aligns across 7 bases. V trimming: 1 base; J trimming: 3 bases; junction bases outside the gene matches: 7. Germline CDR1 is MNHNS and CDR2 is SASEGT. The CDR3 is 16 amino acids. CDR3 coding DNA: TGTGCCAGCAGTGAAGGATGGACAGGTAGAACAGATACGCAGTATTTT. Encoded protein: CASSEGWTGRTDTQYF.

For the CDR3, the DNA is TGTGCCAGCAGCTTGGGGATTCTAACCTACGAGCAGTACTTC. It encodes CASSLGILTYEQYF. J is TRBJ2-7 and V is TRBV5-6, with unresolved D. V was shortened by 0 bases and J by 2 bases, with 9 bases between the two germline ends. Germline CDR1 is SGHDT and CDR2 is YYEEEE. This CDR3 contains 14 residues.